This T cell receptor (beta chain) was identified in a study of patients and donors after allogeneic stem cell transplantation. This clonotype has more than one count but fewer than ten. TCRdb called the RT-PCR reads again in MiXCR, with one record for every CDR3 protein. The sample shows 150,000 to 200,000 distinct CDR3 sequences, around two fifths of them seen only once. This clonotype was sampled from a human donor who was either an allogeneic HSCT recipient or a stem cell or donor lymphocyte infusion donor (not recorded which). It is not recorded whose cells these are; they may come from a transplant donor. The sample was blood, either unsorted or a sorted T cell fraction (not recorded which).

In nucleotides, the CDR3 is TGCAGTCCCGGCCCCCTGGACGGATATAATCAGCCCCAGCATTTT. It translates to CSPGPLDGYNQPQHF. The chain employs TRBV20-1 and TRBJ1-5; D is uncertain. The CDR3 is 15 amino acids. Germline CDR1 DFQATT, CDR2 SNEGSKA (reference sequence). The V end lost 8 bases, the J end lost 4 bases, and 21 bases lay between the germline ends.